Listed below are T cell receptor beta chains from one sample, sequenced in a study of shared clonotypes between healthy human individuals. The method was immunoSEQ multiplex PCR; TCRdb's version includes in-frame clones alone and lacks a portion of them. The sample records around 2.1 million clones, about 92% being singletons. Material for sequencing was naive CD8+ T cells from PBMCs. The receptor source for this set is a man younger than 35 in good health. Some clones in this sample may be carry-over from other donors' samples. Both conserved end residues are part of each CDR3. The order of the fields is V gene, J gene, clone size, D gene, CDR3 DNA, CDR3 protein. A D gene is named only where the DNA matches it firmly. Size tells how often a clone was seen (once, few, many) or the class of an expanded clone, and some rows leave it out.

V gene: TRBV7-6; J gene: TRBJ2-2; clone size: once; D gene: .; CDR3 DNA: TGTGCCAGCACCCCAGTGGGGGAAGGAGCCCTAACCGGGGAGCTGTTTTTT; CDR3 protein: CASTPVGEGALTGELFF
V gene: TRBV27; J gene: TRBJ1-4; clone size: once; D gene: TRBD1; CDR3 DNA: TGTGCCAGCAGTAAGACAGGGTTGGAGGAAAAACTGTTTTTT; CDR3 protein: CASSKTGLEEKLFF
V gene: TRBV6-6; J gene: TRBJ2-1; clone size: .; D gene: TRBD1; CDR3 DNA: TGTGCCAGCAACGACAGGGAACCCTCCTACAATGAGCAGTTCTTC; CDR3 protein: CASNDREPSYNEQFF
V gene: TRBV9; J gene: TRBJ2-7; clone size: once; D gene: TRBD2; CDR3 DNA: TGTGCCAGCAGCGTAGCCCCATCTAGCGGGAGGATTGGCGAGCAGTACTTC; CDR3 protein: CASSVAPSSGRIGEQYF
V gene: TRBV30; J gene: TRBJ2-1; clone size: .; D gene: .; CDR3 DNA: TGTGCCTGGCGCCACTACAATGAGCAGTTCTTC; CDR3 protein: CAWRHYNEQFF
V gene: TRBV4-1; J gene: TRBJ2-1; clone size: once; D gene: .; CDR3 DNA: TGCGCCAGCAGCCAACCCCGGGACCCCATAGCCAATGAGCAGTTCTTC; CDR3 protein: CASSQPRDPIANEQFF
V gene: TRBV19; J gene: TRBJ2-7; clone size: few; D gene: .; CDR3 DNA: TGTGCCAGTAGTATGGGCGTCGGGGAAGACGAGCAGTACTTC; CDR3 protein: CASSMGVGEDEQYF
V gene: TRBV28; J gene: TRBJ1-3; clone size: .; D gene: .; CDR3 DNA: TGTGCCAGCAGTTTCGTGGCTGGAAACACCATATATTTT; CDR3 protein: CASSFVAGNTIYF
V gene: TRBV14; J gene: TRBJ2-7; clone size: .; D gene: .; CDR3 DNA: TGTGCCAGCAGCCACGGACCGGGCCTCTCCTACGAGCAGTACTTC; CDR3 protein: CASSHGPGLSYEQYF
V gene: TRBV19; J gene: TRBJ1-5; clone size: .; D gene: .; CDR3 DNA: TGTGCCAGTGAGAGCCTGGGACCTTCTGCGGGCCAGCCCCAGCATTTT; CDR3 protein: CASESLGPSAGQPQHF
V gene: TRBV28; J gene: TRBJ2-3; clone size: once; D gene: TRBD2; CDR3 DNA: TGTGCCAGCAGTTTCTCTAGCGGCGCAGATACGCAGTATTTT; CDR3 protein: CASSFSSGADTQYF
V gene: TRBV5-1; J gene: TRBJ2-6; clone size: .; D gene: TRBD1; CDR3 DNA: TGCGCCAGCAGCCTCCTTTCTCAAACCGGGACAGGGGGTTTTGGGGCCAACGTCCTGACTTTC; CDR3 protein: CASSLLSQTGTGGFGANVLTF
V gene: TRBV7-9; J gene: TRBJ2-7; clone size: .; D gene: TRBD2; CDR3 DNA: TGTGCCAGCAGCCACCCGGGACTAGTTCCCTACGAGCAGTACTTC; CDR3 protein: CASSHPGLVPYEQYF
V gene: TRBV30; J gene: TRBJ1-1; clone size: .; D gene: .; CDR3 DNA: TGTGCCTGCGGGAGTGGACAGCACACTGAAGCTTTCTTT; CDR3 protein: CACGSGQHTEAFF
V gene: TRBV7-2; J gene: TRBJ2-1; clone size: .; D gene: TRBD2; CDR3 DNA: TGTGCCAGCAGCTCCTTAGGCGGGAGATCCTACAATGAGCAGTTCTTC; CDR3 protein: CASSSLGGRSYNEQFF
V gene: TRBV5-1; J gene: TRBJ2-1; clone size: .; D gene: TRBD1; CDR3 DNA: TGCGCCAGCAGCTTGGCAGGATGGGACAGGGGATACAATGAGCAGTTCTTC; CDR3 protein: CASSLAGWDRGYNEQFF
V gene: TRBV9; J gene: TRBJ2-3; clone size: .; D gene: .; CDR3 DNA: TGTGCCAGCAGCGCGCCCAGCACAGATACGCAGTATTTT; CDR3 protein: CASSAPSTDTQYF
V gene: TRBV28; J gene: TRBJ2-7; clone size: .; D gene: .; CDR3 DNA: TGTGCCAGCAGTTTAGCTCAGGGAATGGGCGAGCAGTACTTC; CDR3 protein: CASSLAQGMGEQYF
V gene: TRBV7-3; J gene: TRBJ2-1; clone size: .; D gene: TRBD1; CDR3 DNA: TGTGCCAGCAGCTTAATACAGGGGGCGGGTGAGCAGTTCTTC; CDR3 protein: CASSLIQGAGEQFF
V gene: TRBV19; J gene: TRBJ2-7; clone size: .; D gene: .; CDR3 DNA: TGTGCCAGTAGTACGGGGCAGAGCTCCTACGAGCAGTACTTC; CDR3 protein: CASSTGQSSYEQYF
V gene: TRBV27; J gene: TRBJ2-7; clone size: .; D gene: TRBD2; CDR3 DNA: TGTGCCAGCAGTTTAAAACGAGCGGGAGCGAGCTACGAGCAGTACTTC; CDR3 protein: CASSLKRAGASYEQYF
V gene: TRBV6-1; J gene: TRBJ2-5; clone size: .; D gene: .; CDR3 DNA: TGTGCCAGCAAAGCAGCGGCCCCCCAAGAGACCCAGTACTTC; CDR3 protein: CASKAAAPQETQYF
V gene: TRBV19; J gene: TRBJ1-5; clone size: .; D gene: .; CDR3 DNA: TGTGCCAGTAGTATGGAACAGGGTTATCAGCCCCAGCATTTT; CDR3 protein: CASSMEQGYQPQHF
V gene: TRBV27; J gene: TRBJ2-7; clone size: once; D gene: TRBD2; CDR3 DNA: TGTGCCAGCAGCTTGACTAGCCGGGGGGTATACGAGCAGTACTTC; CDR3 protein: CASSLTSRGVYEQYF
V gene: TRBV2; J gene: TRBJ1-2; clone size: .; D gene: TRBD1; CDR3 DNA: TGTGCCAAAGACAGGGAAGTGGGAGGATACTATGGCTACACCTTC; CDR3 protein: CAKDREVGGYYGYTF
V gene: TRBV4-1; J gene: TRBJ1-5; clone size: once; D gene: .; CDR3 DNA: TGCGCCAGCAGCCAAGATGGGGACACTATACGGGGGATCAATCAGCCCCAGCATTTT; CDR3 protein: CASSQDGDTIRGINQPQHF
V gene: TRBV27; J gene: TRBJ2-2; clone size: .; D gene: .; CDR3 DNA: TGTGCCAGCAGTTTATCTTCACCCACCGGGGAGCTGTTTTTT; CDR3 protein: CASSLSSPTGELFF
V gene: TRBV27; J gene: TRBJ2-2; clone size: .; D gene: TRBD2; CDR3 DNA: TGTGCCAGCAGTTTCATAGCGGGGGTGAACACCGGGGAGCTGTTTTTT; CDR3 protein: CASSFIAGVNTGELFF
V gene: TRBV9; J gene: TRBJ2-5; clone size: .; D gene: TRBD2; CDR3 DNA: TGTGCCAGCAGCGTAAAGTCTAGCGGGGACCAAGAGACCCAGTACTTC; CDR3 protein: CASSVKSSGDQETQYF